This section outlines one T cell receptor (beta chain) sequence together with its context. Its antigen remains unidentified. The data derive from a study of blood T cells in healthy people across ages. Overall study: In model experiments, template switching was able to capture about one barcoded beta molecule for every two T cells that were present. Study outcomes and limitations: There was no known CMV status for donors, so expanded clonotype changes were possibly confounded.

Samples each had at least 5 micrograms of total RNA extracted. Primers used in a second PCR of about 7 to 12 cycles were a sample-barcoded 5' primer and a J-beta primer mix. Each single sample gave us at least 2.5 million CDR3-containing paired-end reads. TCRdb reprocessed the 5' RACE reads with MiXCR, giving one entry per CDR3 protein. The data show about 1.6 million distinct CDR3 sequences, 30% to 40% seen once. The CDR3 runs 14 residues. The receptor's source is a woman aged 25 to 45 in good health. The chain combines TRBV12-3 or TRBV12-4 with TRBJ2-1; D perhaps matches TRBD2 (6 bases). The end of the DNA is better explained by TRBJ2-7, so the J call may be wrong. Specimen: blood. Here the CDR3 DNA reads TGTGCCAGCAGCGGGACTGCCGGTTACAATGAGCAGTACTTC. Translation: CASSGTAGYNEQYF.